The TCR beta chain described here comes from a study of T cells in Graves' hyperthyroidism and ophthalmopathy. General study points: Among thyroid clonotypes expanded above 0.001, most also appeared in blood.

In this sample, this clonotype turned up many times. Its antigen is as yet unknown. Source material for PBMCs was about 11 ml fresh peripheral blood. From RNA transcripts, TCR beta CDR3 regions were amplified. The HTBI primer set served for first-round RT-PCR of the TCR CDR3. MiXCR was run by TCRdb on the multiplex PCR reads, yielding one entry per CDR3 protein. The sample yields 480,000 or so distinct CDR3 sequences, approximately 15% seen once. After removal of 0 bases from V and 4 bases from J, the junction contained 1 base not matched to a gene. Germline-derived CDR1 and CDR2 are DFQATT and SNEGSKA (reference sequence). This CDR3 is 14 amino acids long.

The V and J genes are TRBV20-1 and TRBJ2-5; 11 bases agree with TRBD2. The specimen was blood. The sequence derives from a woman aged 18-35 years with Graves' hyperthyroidism. The CDR3 DNA reads TGCAGTGCTAGAGATGGACTAGCGGGAGAGACCCAGTACTTC. Protein product: CSARDGLAGETQYF.